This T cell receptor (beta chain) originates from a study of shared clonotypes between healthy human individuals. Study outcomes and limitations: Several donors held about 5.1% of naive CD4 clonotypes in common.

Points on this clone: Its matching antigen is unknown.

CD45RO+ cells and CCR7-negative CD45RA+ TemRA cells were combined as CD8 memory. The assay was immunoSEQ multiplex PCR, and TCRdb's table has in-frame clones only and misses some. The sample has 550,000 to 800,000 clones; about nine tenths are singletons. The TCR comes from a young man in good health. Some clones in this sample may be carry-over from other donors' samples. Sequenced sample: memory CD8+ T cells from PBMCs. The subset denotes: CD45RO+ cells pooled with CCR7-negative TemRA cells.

The CDR3 loop reads CASSLIVGLGTEAFF. For the CDR3, the DNA is TGTGCCAGCAGTTTAATCGTGGGTTTGGGCACTGAAGCTTTCTTT. The chain combines TRBV28 with TRBJ1-1, with D uncertain. The CDR3 runs 15 residues. Trimming removed 2 bases at V and 4 bases at J, with 14 bases between. In germline, CDR1 is MDHEN, CDR2 SYDVKM.